This TCR beta chain was retrieved from a study of T cell changes during pregnancy in multiple sclerosis. In germline, CDR1 is SEHNR, CDR2 FQNEAQ (reference sequence). The CDR3 has 15 residues. J gave up 8 bases and V 5 bases, and 8 bases lay outside the gene matches. Measured with immunoSEQ multiplex PCR; TCRdb has only the in-frame clones, and not every one. The repertoire has 45,000 to 60,000 clones, roughly 91% of them found once; the top ten carry about 0.61%. The TCR comes from a female donor in good health, enrolled as a control in a pregnancy study. This material consisted of CD4+ T cells from peripheral blood mononuclear cells, taken after pregnancy. The J gene is TRBJ2-1, the V gene TRBV7-9, with 11 bases fitting TRBD2. In DNA, the CDR3 is TGTGCCAGCAGCCCCCTACTAGCGGGGGATGATGAGCAGTTCTTC. Translation gives CASSPLLAGDDEQFF.